This T cell receptor (beta chain) was captured by sequencing in a study of response to subunit inactivated influenza vaccine. Study-wide results and limits: There was a suggestion from the authors that each seasonal influenza vaccination recruits few new T cells.

TCRdb processed the RT-PCR reads anew with MiXCR; each CDR3 protein has one entry. Seen here are about 780,000 distinct CDR3 sequences, approximately 17% observed once, and the top ten hold approximately 10%. This CDR3 has 18 residues. V was clipped by 6 bases and J by 4 bases; unmatched bases: 6. About this clonotype: Its target is not known.

V and J are TRBV12-3 or TRBV12-4 and TRBJ2-6; 16 bases fit TRBD2. Sequenced material: PBMCs from blood, taken 4 to 6 days after vaccination. The sequence derives from a man aged 45-65 years who received an inactivated influenza vaccine. CDR3 DNA: TGTGCCAGCAGGGGACTAGCGGGAGGGCCGAAAGGGGCCAACGTCCTGACTTTC. Its translation is CASRGLAGGPKGANVLTF.